These 12 T cell receptor beta chains share one sample of origin, sequenced in a study of cytomegalovirus exposure and HLA in healthy donors. Produced via immunoSEQ multiplex PCR; TCRdb's table is partial and in-frame only. The sample has about 240,000 clones, roughly 89% seen once. Sample: PBMCs. The receptors shown here come from a man younger than 30 in good health and CMV-seronegative.

The gene calls are TRBV28 and TRBJ1-6, with 7 nucleotides matching TRBD1. V was clipped by 6 bases and J by 7 bases; unmatched bases: 9. The CDR3 sequence is 15 residues long. Germline CDR1 MDHEN, CDR2 SYDVKM. The CDR3 protein is CASSPRDSGNSPLHF. CDR3 sequence (DNA): TGTGCCAGCAGCCCCCGGGACAGTGGGAATTCACCCCTCCACTTT.

This rearrangement joins TRBV11-2 to TRBJ2-7, with a tentative D call TRBD2 (6 bases). Germline V CDR1 and CDR2: SGHAT, FQNNGV. The CDR3 spans 15 residues. Trimming removed 5 bases from V and 0 bases from J, with 14 bases in between. The CDR3 sequence: CASSDAGSFSYEQYF. For the CDR3, the DNA is TGTGCCAGCAGCGACGCGGGATCCTTCTCCTACGAGCAGTACTTC. Combining the CDR3 with reference TRBV11-2 and TRBJ2-7 gives the whole variable domain EAGVAQSPRYKIIEKRQSVAFWCNPISGHATLYWYQQILGQGPKLLIQFQNNGVVDDSQLPKDRFSAERLKGVDSTLKIQPAKLEDSAVYLCASSDAGSFSYEQYFGPGTRLTVT.

The genes are TRBV7-3 and TRBJ2-3; D is uncertain. CDR1 SGHTA and CDR2 FQGTGA come from the germline V gene. The germline V and J ends were trimmed by 1 base and 5 bases, with 4 bases remaining between them. This CDR3 region has 12 residues. For the CDR3, the DNA is TGTGCCAGCAGCTTAAGAGAAGATACGCAGTATTTT. Its translation: CASSLREDTQYF.

V gene TRBV9 combines with J gene TRBJ2-1, with 7 bases fitting TRBD1. Germline V gene sequence: CDR1 SGDLS, CDR2 YYNGEE. Trimming removed 0 bases from V and 4 bases from J; junction bases left unmatched: 4. This CDR3 region has 15 residues. The CDR3 bases are TGTGCCAGCAGCGTAGAGACAGGGAAATACAATGAGCAGTTCTTC. This encodes CASSVETGKYNEQFF.

The chain recombines TRBV5-1 with TRBJ2-2, with TRBD1 as a possible D gene (5 bases). Trimming took off 6 bases at V and 2 bases at J, with 11 bases between the two ends. Germline CDR1 SGHRS, CDR2 YFSETQ. The CDR3 covers 14 residues. The CDR3 DNA sequence: TGCGCCAGCATCCCGACAGTTAACACCGGGGAGCTGTTTTTT. Its protein is CASIPTVNTGELFF. Filled out from reference TRBV5-1 and TRBJ2-2, the complete variable domain reads KAGVTQTPRYLIKTRGQQVTLSCSPISGHRSVSWYQQTPGQGLQFLFEYFSETQRNKGNFPGRFSGRQFSNSRSEMNVSTLELGDSALYLCASIPTVNTGELFFGEGSRLTVL.

This clone was counted only a few times. The chain uses TRBV18 and TRBJ2-7, with 7 bases aligning to TRBD2. CDR3 size: 14 residues. The V segment lost 5 bases and the J segment 0 bases; nucleotides outside the gene matches: 4. The germline CDR1 and CDR2 sequences are KGHSH and LQKENI. CDR3 sequence reads: CASSATSDSYEQYF. The DNA of the CDR3 is TGTGCCAGCTCAGCAACTAGCGACTCCTACGAGCAGTACTTC.

This chain joins TRBV7-2 and TRBJ2-7; 9 nucleotides match TRBD2. J gave up 5 bases and V 5 bases, and 13 bases lay outside the gene matches. Germline CDR1 and CDR2: SGHTA and FQGNSA. This CDR3 comprises 16 residues. Here the CDR3 DNA reads TGTGCCAGCAGCCCGAGGGGGTCTAGCGGGAATAACGAGCAGTACTTC. This translates into CASSPRGSSGNNEQYF.

This chain uses TRBV7-9 with TRBJ2-1, with D possibly matching TRBD2 (6 bases). V shed 1 base and J shed 4 bases, with 14 bases lying between them. CDR1 and CDR2 (germline): SEHNR, FQNEAQ (reference sequence). The CDR3 has 16 residues. The CDR3 reads CASSLVRLVGYNEQFF. For the CDR3, the DNA is TGTGCCAGCAGCTTAGTAAGACTAGTCGGGTACAATGAGCAGTTCTTC.

About this clone itself: Other DNA sequences from this sample encode an identical CDR3 as well. The chain employs TRBV30 and TRBJ2-7; D gene uncertain. This CDR3 is built from 11 residues. CDR1 GTSNPN and CDR2 SVGIG come from the germline V gene (reference sequence). Trimming removed 3 bases from V and 1 base from J, with 4 bases in between. The DNA of the CDR3 is TGTGCCTGGAGGAGATCCTACGAGCAGTACTTC. Translated, it gives CAWRRSYEQYF.

The chain is built from TRBV30 and TRBJ1-5; D is uncertain. Germline V lookup: CDR1 GTSNPN, CDR2 SVGIG (reference sequence). This CDR3 contains 13 residues. Trimming removed 2 bases at V and 0 bases at J, with 5 bases between. CDR3 region: CAWSPNSNQPQHF. The CDR3 DNA is TGTGCCTGGAGTCCAAATAGCAATCAGCCCCAGCATTTT.

This clone showed up just once. V is TRBV16 and J is TRBJ2-3; 7 positions agree with TRBD2. CDR3 length equals 16 residues. Looked up from germline, CDR1 is KGHSY and CDR2 is FQNENV. Trimming at V came to 0 bases and at J to 1 base, leaving 4 bases not matched to a gene. CDR3 in DNA: TGTGCCAGCAGCCAATCGATCCGGGGGGGCACAGATACGCAGTATTTT. It codes for CASSQSIRGGTDTQYF.

J is TRBJ2-1 and V is TRBV28; 7 bases agree with TRBD1. The CDR3 extends over 15 amino acids. CDR1 is MDHEN, CDR2 SYDVKM, per germline. J was trimmed by 6 bases and V by 5 bases; bases with no gene match: 10. CDR3 amino acids: CASSILQGTRNEQFF. The CDR3 bases are TGTGCCAGCAGTATCCTACAGGGGACCCGCAATGAGCAGTTCTTC.